This TCR beta chain emerged from a study of blood T cell repertoires in COVID-19. For the study at large: COVID-19 samples collected from the United States, Italy and Spain covered acute and convalescent phases. In each case, the material was cDNA or gDNA derived from T cells, B-cell-depleted T cells, or PBMCs.

In the original analysis: By means of reference gene primer amplification, nucleated cell counts were estimated. TCRdb's table, derived via immunoSEQ multiplex PCR, lists solely in-frame clones and lacks some. That table furnishes V, J and clone size, whereas the DNA furnished D and trimming. The table shows 130,000 or so clones, with roughly nine tenths occurring only once. The V gene's germline CDR1 is MDHEN and CDR2 SYDVKM. The CDR3 is 17 residues long. Trimming left V 2 bases short and J 0 bases short, with 16 bases between. This clonotype was obtained from a man aged 70-80 years with active or convalescent COVID-19. The specimen sequenced was peripheral blood. This chain uses TRBV28 with TRBJ2-5; a weak D match, TRBD1 (5 bases). The CDR3: CASSLVYAAGNQETQYF. CDR3 nucleotides: TGTGCCAGCAGTTTAGTTTACGCGGCAGGGAACCAAGAGACCCAGTACTTC.